Shown below are 5 T cell receptor beta chains from a single sample sequenced in a study of blood T cell repertoires in COVID-19. TCRdb keeps only in-frame clones here, not all; method: immunoSEQ multiplex PCR. The table shows 350,000 to 500,000 clones, with approximately 90% occurring only once. The sequenced material came from peripheral blood. The receptors here all came from a man aged 18 to 30 with COVID-19, enrolled during active disease.

V is TRBV2 and J is TRBJ2-7, with 11 bases fitting TRBD2. Losses at the gene ends were 6 bases for V and 4 bases for J; bases not matched to a gene: 5. The CDR3 is 14 amino acids. CDR1 is SNHLY, CDR2 FYNNEI, per germline. This CDR3 reads CASRPSGRMYEQYF. The CDR3, as DNA: TGTGCCAGCAGGCCTAGCGGGAGGATGTACGAGCAGTACTTC.

CDR3 protein: CASTRAFF. DNA for the CDR3: TGTGCCAGCACCAGAGCTTTCTTT. This chain uses TRBV27 with TRBJ1-1; D remains unclear. V was trimmed by 7 bases and J by 10 bases, leaving 4 bases between them. The CDR3 has 8 residues. Germline lookup yields CDR1 MNHEY and CDR2 SMNVEV (reference sequence).

This clone was observed a handful of times. The chain combines TRBV9 with TRBJ1-4, with D possibly being TRBD1 (6 bases). The CDR3 is 16 residues long. The germline V gene has CDR1 SGDLS and CDR2 YYNGEE. V shed 0 bases and J shed 7 bases, with 16 bases lying between them. CDR3 DNA sequence: TGTGCCAGCAGCGTAGCTTACAGGGTTATTCGTGAAAAACTGTTTTTT. It is translated as CASSVAYRVIREKLFF.

The gene calls are TRBV5-1 and TRBJ2-3; perhaps TRBD2 as D (6 bases). Trimming pared 3 bases from V and 1 base from J, leaving 15 bases between. The CDR3 length is 16 residues. Germline lookup yields CDR1 SGHRS and CDR2 YFSETQ. The chain's CDR3 is CASSYLGVAGTDTQYF. DNA for the CDR3: TGCGCCAGCAGCTACTTAGGGGTAGCGGGCACAGATACGCAGTATTTT.

The chain recombines TRBV6-5 with TRBJ1-5, with D possibly matching TRBD1 (5 bases). Between the trimmed V and J ends, which lost 0 bases and 8 bases, there was a span of 14 bases. Germline V gene data show CDR1 as MNHEY and CDR2 as SVGAGI. This CDR3 is 15 amino acids long. The CDR3 DNA reads TGTGCCAGCAGTTACTCATACAGGTCCCATGAGCCCCAGCATTTT. It translates to CASSYSYRSHEPQHF.